This entry concerns a single TCR beta chain. With 3 bases clipped from V and 7 bases from J, the junction kept 4 bases outside the gene matches. Germline values: CDR1 KGHSH, CDR2 LQKENI. There are 14 residues in the CDR3. Only in-frame clones appear in the TCRdb table, and some are missing; sequencing was by immunoSEQ multiplex PCR. This table holds some 320,000 clones, roughly 89% found once. Cohort 3 donors were reported recovered after two negative PCRs, clearance, or symptom resolution. This specimen belongs to a study of blood T cell repertoires in COVID-19. Study summary: COVID-19 samples, acute and convalescent, were from the United States, Italy and Spain.

This sequence joins TRBV18 and TRBJ1-5; 9 nucleotides line up with TRBD1. The sequence was obtained from a man in his 60s who had recovered from COVID-19. Sequencing was done on a sample of PBMCs or T cells enriched from blood (not recorded which). This chain's CDR3 is CASSPGQGTQPQHF. DNA of the CDR3: TGTGCCAGCTCACCGGGACAGGGCACGCAGCCCCAGCATTTT.